One TCR beta chain is described in this entry. No antigen is known for it. This record comes from a study of shared clonotypes between healthy human individuals. General study results and limits: Roughly 5% of naive CD4 clonotypes were shared across a handful of donors. What rarefaction showed was incomplete sorted-subset sequencing despite large depth. It was expected that sequencing depth would affect clonotype sharing among donors.

The method was immunoSEQ multiplex PCR; TCRdb's version includes in-frame clones alone and lacks a portion of them. Of about 960,000 clones listed, approximately 80% are singletons. Sequencing was done on a sample of memory CD4+ T cells sorted from blood. Described subset: CD45RA-negative fraction. The TCR originated in a man aged 18 to 30 in good health.

This CDR3 reads CASSVPGGGNEQFF. As DNA, the CDR3 is TGTGCCAGCAGCGTCCCAGGGGGTGGCAATGAGCAGTTCTTC. The chain has TRBV9 and TRBJ2-1; 7 bases are a match to TRBD1. Trimming took 2 bases from V and 6 from J; bases not matched to a gene: 5. The CDR3 sequence is 14 residues long. The germline V gene has CDR1 SGDLS and CDR2 YYNGEE.